This T cell receptor beta chain originates from a study of technical replicates of blood from several donors. The V and J ends lost 5 bases and 4 bases, in that order; junction bases with no gene match: 1. Germline values: CDR1 DFQATT, CDR2 SNEGSKA (reference sequence). The CDR3 totals 11 residues. TCRdb's table, derived via immunoSEQ multiplex PCR, lists solely in-frame clones and lacks some. This table has roughly 79,000 clones, around 95% appearing once. The TCR was taken from a human donor in good health. What was sequenced was T cells isolated from PBMCs. The chain is built from TRBV20-1 and TRBJ1-2; 7 nucleotides line up with TRBD1. CDR3 sequence: CSAGTVYGYTF. The CDR3 bases are TGCAGTGCTGGGACAGTCTATGGCTACACCTTC.